The 22 T cell receptor beta chains reported below all come from one sample, sequenced in a study of T-cell reconstitution after alpha-beta-depleted transplantation in children. Unique molecular identifiers were incorporated into the prepared TCRbeta library. Via MiXCR, TCRdb re-called the PCR reads, giving one row per CDR3 protein. The sample comprises about 230,000 distinct CDR3 sequences, 9.7% of which are singletons, and about 4.8% rests with the top ten. Here the sequenced sample was PBMCs from the stem cell graft donor, taken from the stem cell graft. Receptors were obtained from a human donor who donated a stem cell graft to a child with SCID.

There are many counts of this clonotype. The gene calls are TRBV2 and TRBJ2-5; D may be TRBD2 (6 bases). The germline V gene encodes CDR1 SNHLY and CDR2 FYNNEI. The CDR3 contains 12 residues. The V end lost 3 bases, the J end lost 4 bases, and 6 bases lay between the germline ends. Written as DNA, the CDR3 is TGTGCCAGCAGTGAGCGGGGAGAGACCCAGTACTTC. Protein product: CASSERGETQYF. The full variable domain, with the rest looked up from reference TRBV2 and TRBJ2-5, is EPEVTQTPSHQVTQMGQEVILRCVPISNHLYFYWYRQILGQKVEFLVSFYNNEISEKSEIFDDQFSVERPDGSNFTLKIRSTKLEDSAMYFCASSERGETQYFGPGTRLLVL.

The CDR3, as DNA: TGTGCCAGCAGTTACTCGATGGGGGGCAAGCCCCAGCATTTT. This gives the protein CASSYSMGGKPQHF. This rearrangement joins TRBV6-5 to TRBJ1-5; a possible D gene is TRBD1 (6 bases). Germline-derived CDR1 and CDR2 are MNHEY and SVGAGI. V lost 0 bases and J 8 bases, leaving 11 bases between the germline ends. The CDR3 is made up of 14 amino acids.

This clonotype has a count of ten or more. This chain connects TRBV4-3 to TRBJ2-3, with TRBD2 identical over 7 bases. The V segment lost 2 bases and the J segment 0 bases; nucleotides outside the gene matches: 8. CDR1 LGHNA and CDR2 YSLEER come from the germline V gene. CDR3 length: 17 residues. The DNA of the CDR3 is TGCGCCAGCAGCCAACGGGTAGCGGGCTCTAGCACAGATACGCAGTATTTT. This codes for CASSQRVAGSSTDTQYF.

This clonotype was observed at least ten times. The V call is TRBV6-5, the J call TRBJ1-5; D is undetermined. Germline V CDR1 and CDR2: MNHEY, SVGAGI. The CDR3 is made up of 14 amino acids. V gave up 5 bases and J gave up 4 bases, with 12 bases separating them. CDR3 DNA: TGTGCCAGCAGTCCCCTGGGGAGTAATCAGCCCCAGCATTTT. It is translated as CASSPLGSNQPQHF.

Turning to this clonotype: At one of its ends the junction is not consistent with the germline gene, which may arise from a read error. The chain is built from TRBV5-1 and TRBJ1-2; D gene unclear. There are 15 residues in the CDR3. The V gene's germline CDR1 is SGHRS and CDR2 YFSETQ. The CDR3 region is CDSSWARSRDGGYTF. The CDR3 DNA sequence: TGCGACAGCAGCTGGGCCCGGTCTAGAGATGGGGGCTACACCTTC.

The chain links TRBV5-1 to TRBJ1-1; no clear D. The CDR3 is 15 amino acids. In germline, CDR1 is SGHRS, CDR2 YFSETQ. The V and J ends lost 0 bases and 0 bases respectively, with 9 bases between them. The CDR3 region is CASSLVESVNTEAFF. Written as DNA, the CDR3 is TGCGCCAGCAGCTTGGTTGAGAGCGTGAACACTGAAGCTTTCTTT.

This clonotype was seen many times. This chain links TRBV7-2 with TRBJ1-1; weak D call: TRBD1 (6 bases). V was cut by 4 bases and J by 1 base, with 7 bases left in between. Germline V gene data show CDR1 as SGHTA and CDR2 as FQGNSA. The CDR3 contains 13 residues. This CDR3 reads CASSWTANTEAFF. As DNA, the CDR3 is TGTGCCAGCAGCTGGACAGCGAACACTGAAGCTTTCTTT.

The chain has TRBV5-1 and TRBJ1-2, with 7 bases identical to TRBD1. CDR1 is SGHRS, CDR2 YFSETQ, per germline. CDR3 length: 15 amino acids. With V trimmed by 2 bases and J by 1 base, 5 bases remained unmatched. CDR3 sequence reads: CASSFGTADNYGYTF. The CDR3 coding sequence is TGCGCCAGCAGCTTCGGGACAGCAGATAACTATGGCTACACCTTC.

The table lists this clonotype with many counts. The chain recombines TRBV5-6 with TRBJ1-2; 8 bases are shared with TRBD1. J gave up 5 bases and V 4 bases, and 4 bases lay outside the gene matches. The CDR3 covers 13 residues. Germline V CDR1 and CDR2: SGHDT, YYEEEE. The CDR3 loop is CASSTRTGYGYTF. The CDR3 nucleotides are TGTGCCAGCAGCACGCGGACAGGGTATGGCTACACCTTC.

This clonotype was seen many times. This chain joins TRBV20-1 and TRBJ1-2, with 7 nucleotides matching TRBD1. The CDR3 runs to 17 residues. Germline assignment: CDR1 DFQATT and CDR2 SNEGSKA (reference sequence). The V gene end was trimmed by 1 base and the J gene end by 4 bases; junction bases not matched to a gene: 15. CDR3 nucleotide sequence: TGCAGTGCTAGAGGGAAGGGGAGGTCAGGGGGGATCTATGGCTACACCTTC. It codes for CSARGKGRSGGIYGYTF.

This rearrangement joins TRBV12-3 or TRBV12-4 to TRBJ1-6; 9 bases map to TRBD1. The CDR3 length is 18 residues. The J segment lost 0 bases and the V segment lost 6 bases, leaving 9 bases of the junction unmatched. CDR3 DNA sequence: TGTGCCAGCAGGGCCGGGACAGGGCGAAGCTCCTATAATTCACCCCTCCACTTT. Translated, it gives CASRAGTGRSSYNSPLHF.

Ten or more counts support this clonotype. The J gene is TRBJ2-7, the V gene TRBV7-2; the match to TRBD1 covers 8 bases. CDR3 length: 14 residues. With 5 bases clipped from V and 4 bases from J, the junction kept 7 bases outside the gene matches. CDR1 and CDR2 from the germline V gene are SGHTA and FQGNSA. The CDR3 DNA follows: TGTGCCAGCAGCACCCGACAGGGGCTTTACGAGCAGTACTTC. Its translation: CASSTRQGLYEQYF.

This clonotype was recorded at least ten times. The chain uses TRBV5-1 and TRBJ2-7, with D possibly matching TRBD1 (5 bases). The V gene lost 2 bases and the J gene lost 2 bases, with 11 bases spanning the gap. Per germline, CDR1 SGHRS and CDR2 YFSETQ. The CDR3 contains 14 residues. CDR3 sequence: CASSLQAITYEQYF. The DNA for the CDR3 is TGCGCCAGCAGCTTACAGGCGATTACCTACGAGCAGTACTTC. The variable domain in full, with the rest retrieved from reference TRBV5-1 and TRBJ2-7, is KAGVTQTPRYLIKTRGQQVTLSCSPISGHRSVSWYQQTPGQGLQFLFEYFSETQRNKGNFPGRFSGRQFSNSRSEMNVSTLELGDSALYLCASSLQAITYEQYFGPGTRLTVT.

Concerning this clonotype: One end of the junction varies from germline; a read error may be responsible. The CDR3 loop reads CASGLWDNVQFF. The CDR3 DNA reads TGCGCCAGCGGCTTGTGGGACAATGTGCAGTTCTTC. The chain couples TRBV5-1 to TRBJ2-1; a possible D gene is TRBD1 (6 bases). This CDR3 is built from 12 residues. The germline gives CDR1 SGHRS, CDR2 YFSETQ.

For this clonotype: One base away lies a much larger clone, so this may be a sequencing read error. The chain joins TRBV12-3 or TRBV12-4 to TRBJ1-2; D unresolved. The CDR3 totals 10 residues. The CDR3 protein is CASKGDGDTF. The CDR3, as DNA: TGTGCCAGCAAAGGAGATGGCGACACCTTC.

This clonotype was seen at least ten times. The rearrangement uses TRBV12-3 or TRBV12-4 and TRBJ2-7, with a possible D match to TRBD1 (7 bases). There are 14 residues in the CDR3. The germline V and J ends were trimmed by 6 bases and 0 bases, with 12 bases remaining between them. The CDR3 is CASRPGGSSYEQYF. CDR3 DNA: TGTGCCAGCAGGCCAGGGGGGTCCTCCTACGAGCAGTACTTC.

To note about this clonotype: This may arise from a read error, as a much more abundant clone is one base away. The rearrangement uses TRBV12-3 or TRBV12-4 and TRBJ2-6; D not certain. This CDR3 has 13 residues. For the CDR3, the DNA is TGTGCCAGGAGTTTACCTGGGGCCAACGTCCTGACTTTC. This codes for CARSLPGANVLTF.

This clonotype was detected many times. The chain links TRBV5-1 to TRBJ1-2; 11 bases are shared with TRBD1. The V segment lost 2 bases and the J segment 3 bases; nucleotides outside the gene matches: 3. CDR1 is SGHRS, CDR2 YFSETQ, per germline. CDR3 length: 15 amino acids. The CDR3 loop is CASSLRTGGDYGYTF. The CDR3 DNA reads as TGCGCCAGCAGCTTACGGACAGGGGGCGACTATGGCTACACCTTC. Variable domain in full (rest from reference TRBV5-1 and TRBJ1-2): KAGVTQTPRYLIKTRGQQVTLSCSPISGHRSVSWYQQTPGQGLQFLFEYFSETQRNKGNFPGRFSGRQFSNSRSEMNVSTLELGDSALYLCASSLRTGGDYGYTFGSGTRLTVV.

A note on this clonotype: A junction end diverges from the germline sequence, so it may reflect a read error. The chain recombines TRBV20-1 with TRBJ1-5; the D is unclear. This CDR3 comprises 18 residues. Germline V gene lookup returns CDR1 DFQATT and CDR2 SNEGSKA (reference sequence). CDR3 residues: CCAVVSGTTDLGNQPQHF. The CDR3 DNA sequence: TGCTGTGCCGTTGTCTCAGGAACTACCGATCTTGGCAATCAGCCCCAGCATTTT.

In this sample, this clonotype turned up many times. The J gene is TRBJ2-1, the V gene TRBV7-3, with D possibly called TRBD1 or TRBD2 (5 bases each). Trimming removed 1 base from V and 6 bases from J, with 13 bases in between. CDR1 is SGHTA, CDR2 FQGTGA, per germline. CDR3 length: 15 amino acids. The CDR3 DNA reads TGTGCCAGCAGCTTAAGGGGGAATGGTCGCAATGAGCAGTTCTTC. Protein product: CASSLRGNGRNEQFF.

This clonotype was detected ten times or more. The chain links TRBV5-1 to TRBJ2-3; TRBD2 is a possible D gene (7 bases). There are 16 residues in the CDR3. The V and J ends lost 4 bases and 5 bases respectively, with 20 bases between them. Germline loops: CDR1 SGHRS, CDR2 YFSETQ. The CDR3 bases are TGCGCCAGCAGCCCCGGTAGGGGGGGCCAGGGAGATACGCAGTATTTT. Translated, it gives CASSPGRGGQGDTQYF.

The sample holds many counts of this clonotype. This chain joins TRBV20-1 and TRBJ2-1; the match to TRBD2 covers 11 bases. Germline V CDR1 and CDR2: DFQATT, SNEGSKA (reference sequence). The CDR3 contains 15 residues. V lost 5 bases, J lost 3 bases, and 6 bases stayed unmatched. This chain's CDR3 is CSAGVTSGVYNEQFF. Here the CDR3 DNA reads TGCAGTGCTGGCGTGACTAGCGGGGTCTACAATGAGCAGTTCTTC.